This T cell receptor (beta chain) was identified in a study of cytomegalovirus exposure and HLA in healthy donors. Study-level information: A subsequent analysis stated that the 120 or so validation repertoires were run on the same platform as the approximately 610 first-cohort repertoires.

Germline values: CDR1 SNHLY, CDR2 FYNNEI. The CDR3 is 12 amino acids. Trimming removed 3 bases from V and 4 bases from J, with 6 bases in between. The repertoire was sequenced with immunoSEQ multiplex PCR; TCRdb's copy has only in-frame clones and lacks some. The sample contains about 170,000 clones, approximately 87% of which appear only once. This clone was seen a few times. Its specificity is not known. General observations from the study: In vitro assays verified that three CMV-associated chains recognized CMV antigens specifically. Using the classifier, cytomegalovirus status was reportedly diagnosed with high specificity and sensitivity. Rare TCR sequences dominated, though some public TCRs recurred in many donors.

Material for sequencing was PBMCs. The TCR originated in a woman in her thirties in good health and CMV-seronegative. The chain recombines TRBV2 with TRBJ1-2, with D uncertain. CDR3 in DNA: TGTGCCAGCAGTGAGGGCCGCTATGGCTACACCTTC. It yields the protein CASSEGRYGYTF.